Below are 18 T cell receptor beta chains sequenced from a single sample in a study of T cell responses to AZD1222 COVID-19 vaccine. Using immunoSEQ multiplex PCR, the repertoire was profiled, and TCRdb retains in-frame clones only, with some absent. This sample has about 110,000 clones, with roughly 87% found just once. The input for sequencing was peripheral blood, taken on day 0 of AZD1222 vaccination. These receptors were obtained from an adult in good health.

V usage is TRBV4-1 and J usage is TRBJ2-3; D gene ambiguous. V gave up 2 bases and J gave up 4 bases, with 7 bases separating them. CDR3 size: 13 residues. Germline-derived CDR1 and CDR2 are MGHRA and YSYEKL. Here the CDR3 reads CASSQFMADTQYF. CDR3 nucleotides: TGCGCCAGCAGCCAATTTATGGCAGATACGCAGTATTTT.

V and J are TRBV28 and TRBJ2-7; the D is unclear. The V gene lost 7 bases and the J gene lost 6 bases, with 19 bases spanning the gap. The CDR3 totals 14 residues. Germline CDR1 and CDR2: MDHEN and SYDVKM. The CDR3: CASNTFRTTGEQYF. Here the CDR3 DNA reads TGTGCCAGCAATACCTTTAGGACCACGGGCGAGCAGTACTTC.

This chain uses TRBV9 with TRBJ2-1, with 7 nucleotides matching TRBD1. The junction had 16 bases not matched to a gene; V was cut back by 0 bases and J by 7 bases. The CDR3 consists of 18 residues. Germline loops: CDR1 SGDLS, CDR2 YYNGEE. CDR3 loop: CASSVDRGRAEFGNEQFF. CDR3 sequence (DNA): TGTGCCAGCAGCGTAGACAGGGGAAGAGCGGAGTTCGGGAATGAGCAGTTCTTC. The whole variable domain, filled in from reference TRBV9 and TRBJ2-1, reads DSGVTQTPKHLITATGQRVTLRCSPRSGDLSVYWYQQSLDQGLQFLIQYYNGEERAKGNILERFSAQQFPDLHSELNLSSLELGDSALYFCASSVDRGRAEFGNEQFFGPGTRLTVL.

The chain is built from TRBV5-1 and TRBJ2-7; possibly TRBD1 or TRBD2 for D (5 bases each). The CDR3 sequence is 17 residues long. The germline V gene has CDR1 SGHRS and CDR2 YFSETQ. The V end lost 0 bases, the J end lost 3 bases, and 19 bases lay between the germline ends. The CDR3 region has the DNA TGCGCCAGCAGCTTGGCCAAGTCAAGGGACCGCCACTACGAGCAGTACTTC. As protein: CASSLAKSRDRHYEQYF. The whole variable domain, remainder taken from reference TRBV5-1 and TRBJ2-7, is KAGVTQTPRYLIKTRGQQVTLSCSPISGHRSVSWYQQTPGQGLQFLFEYFSETQRNKGNFPGRFSGRQFSNSRSEMNVSTLELGDSALYLCASSLAKSRDRHYEQYFGPGTRLTVT.

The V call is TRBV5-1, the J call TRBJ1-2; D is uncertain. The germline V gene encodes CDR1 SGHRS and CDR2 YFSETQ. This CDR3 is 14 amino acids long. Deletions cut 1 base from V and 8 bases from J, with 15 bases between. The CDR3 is CASSLKDPLTGYTF. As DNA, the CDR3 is TGCGCCAGCAGCTTGAAGGACCCCTTGACGGGCTACACCTTC.

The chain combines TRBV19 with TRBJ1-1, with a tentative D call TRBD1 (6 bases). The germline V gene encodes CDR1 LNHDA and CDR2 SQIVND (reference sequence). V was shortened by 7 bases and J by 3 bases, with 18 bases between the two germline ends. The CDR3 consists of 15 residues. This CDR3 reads CASKGIRGADTEAFF. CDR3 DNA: TGTGCCAGTAAAGGAATCAGGGGCGCGGACACTGAAGCTTTCTTT.

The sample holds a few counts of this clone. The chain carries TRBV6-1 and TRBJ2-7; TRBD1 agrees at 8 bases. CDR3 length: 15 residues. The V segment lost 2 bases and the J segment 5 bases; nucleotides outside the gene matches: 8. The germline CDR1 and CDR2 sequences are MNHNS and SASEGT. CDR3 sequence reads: CASSELGQGRNEQYF. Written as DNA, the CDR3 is TGTGCCAGCAGTGAATTAGGACAGGGTAGGAACGAGCAGTACTTC.

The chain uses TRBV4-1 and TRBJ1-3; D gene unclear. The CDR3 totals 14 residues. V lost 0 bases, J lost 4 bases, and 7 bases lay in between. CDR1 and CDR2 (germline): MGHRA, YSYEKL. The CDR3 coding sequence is TGCGCCAGCAGCCAAGAGTGGGTGGGAAACACCATATATTTT. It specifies CASSQEWVGNTIYF.

The CDR3 protein is CASRPNRVTEAFF. The CDR3 DNA sequence: TGTGCCAGCAGACCGAACAGGGTAACTGAAGCTTTCTTT. The chain is built from TRBV28 and TRBJ1-1; the D gene is possibly TRBD1 (6 bases). CDR1 is MDHEN and CDR2 is SYDVKM in the germline V gene. V was trimmed by 6 bases and J by 5 bases, leaving 13 bases between them. CDR3 length equals 13 residues.

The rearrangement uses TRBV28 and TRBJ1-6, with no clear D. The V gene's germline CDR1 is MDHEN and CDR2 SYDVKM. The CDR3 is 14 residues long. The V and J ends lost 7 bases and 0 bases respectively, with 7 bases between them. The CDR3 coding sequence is TGTGCCAGCAACACAAACTCCTATAATTCACCCCTCCACTTT. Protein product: CASNTNSYNSPLHF.

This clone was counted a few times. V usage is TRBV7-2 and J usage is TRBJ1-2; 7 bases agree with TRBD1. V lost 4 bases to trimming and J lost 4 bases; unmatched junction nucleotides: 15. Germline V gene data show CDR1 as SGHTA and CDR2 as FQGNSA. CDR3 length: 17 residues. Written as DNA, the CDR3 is TGTGCCAGCAGCTCAAACCAACTACAGACAGGGCGCTATGGCTACACCTTC. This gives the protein CASSSNQLQTGRYGYTF.

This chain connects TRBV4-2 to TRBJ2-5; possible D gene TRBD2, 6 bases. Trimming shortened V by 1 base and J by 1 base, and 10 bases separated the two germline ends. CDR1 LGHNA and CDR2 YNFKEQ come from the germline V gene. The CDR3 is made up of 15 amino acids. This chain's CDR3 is CASSQGAGRQETQYF. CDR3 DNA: TGTGCCAGCAGCCAAGGGGCGGGGCGCCAAGAGACCCAGTACTTC.

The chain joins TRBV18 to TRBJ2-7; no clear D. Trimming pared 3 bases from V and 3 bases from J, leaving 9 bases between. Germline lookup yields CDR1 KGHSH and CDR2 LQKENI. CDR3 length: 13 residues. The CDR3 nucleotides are TGTGCCAGCTCACCGGGCGGAATCTACGAGCAGTACTTC. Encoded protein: CASSPGGIYEQYF.

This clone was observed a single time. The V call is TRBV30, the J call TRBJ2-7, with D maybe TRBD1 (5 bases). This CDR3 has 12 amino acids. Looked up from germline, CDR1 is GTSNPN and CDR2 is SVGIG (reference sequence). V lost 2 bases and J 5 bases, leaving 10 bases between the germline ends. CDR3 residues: CAWSPTGHEQYF. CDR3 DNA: TGTGCCTGGAGTCCCACAGGACACGAGCAGTACTTC.

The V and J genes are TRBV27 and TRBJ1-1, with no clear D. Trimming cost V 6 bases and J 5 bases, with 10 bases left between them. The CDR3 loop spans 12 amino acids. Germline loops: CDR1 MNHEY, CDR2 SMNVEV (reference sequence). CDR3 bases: TGTGCCAGCAGCCCTTTTGGGACTGAAGCTTTCTTT. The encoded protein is CASSPFGTEAFF.

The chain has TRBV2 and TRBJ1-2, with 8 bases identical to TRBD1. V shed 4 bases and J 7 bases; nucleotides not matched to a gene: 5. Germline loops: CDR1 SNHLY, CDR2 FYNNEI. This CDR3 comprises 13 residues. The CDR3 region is CASSGDRTRGYTF. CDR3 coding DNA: TGTGCCAGCAGTGGGGACAGGACCCGTGGCTACACCTTC. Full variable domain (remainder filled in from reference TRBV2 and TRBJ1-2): EPEVTQTPSHQVTQMGQEVILRCVPISNHLYFYWYRQILGQKVEFLVSFYNNEISEKSEIFDDQFSVERPDGSNFTLKIRSTKLEDSAMYFCASSGDRTRGYTFGSGTRLTVV.

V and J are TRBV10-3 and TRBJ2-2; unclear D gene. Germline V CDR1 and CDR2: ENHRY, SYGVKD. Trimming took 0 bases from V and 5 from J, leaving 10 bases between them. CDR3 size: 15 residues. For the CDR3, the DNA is TGTGCCATCAGTGAGTCTTGGGCCGGTACCGGGGAGCTGTTTTTT. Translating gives CAISESWAGTGELFF.

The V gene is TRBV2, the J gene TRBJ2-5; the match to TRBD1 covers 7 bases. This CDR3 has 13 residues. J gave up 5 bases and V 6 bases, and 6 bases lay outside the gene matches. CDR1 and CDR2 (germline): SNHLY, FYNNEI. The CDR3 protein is CASSTDRVETQYF. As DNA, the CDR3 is TGTGCCAGCAGCACCGACAGGGTTGAGACCCAGTACTTC.